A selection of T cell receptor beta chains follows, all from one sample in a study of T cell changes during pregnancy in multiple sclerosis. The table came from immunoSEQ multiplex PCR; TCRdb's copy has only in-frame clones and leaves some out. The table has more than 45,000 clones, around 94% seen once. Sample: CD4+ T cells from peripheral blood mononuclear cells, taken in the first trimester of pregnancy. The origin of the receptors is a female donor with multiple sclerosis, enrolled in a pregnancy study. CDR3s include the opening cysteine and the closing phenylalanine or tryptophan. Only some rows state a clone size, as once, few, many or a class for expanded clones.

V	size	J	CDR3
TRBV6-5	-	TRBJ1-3	CASSKLTTGNTIYF
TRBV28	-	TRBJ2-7	CASSSIRPTVREQYF
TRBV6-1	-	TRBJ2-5	CASSATGAGETQYF
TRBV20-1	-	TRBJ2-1	CSGRGDNEQFF
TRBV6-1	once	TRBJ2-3	CASSVTSGGTTDTQYF
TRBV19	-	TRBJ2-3	CASSRASGRTDTQYF
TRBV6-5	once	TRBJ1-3	CASSYSGTYLGNTIYF
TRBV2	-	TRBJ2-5	CASSEGVLGVETQYF
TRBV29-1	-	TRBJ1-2	CSVGGGYGYTF
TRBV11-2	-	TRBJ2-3	CASSGIAGGRTDTQYF
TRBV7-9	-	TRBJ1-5	CASSPGIGQHDSNQPQHF
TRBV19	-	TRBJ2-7	CASSILGSSYEQYF
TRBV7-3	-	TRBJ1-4	CASRPDRGPFHEKLFF
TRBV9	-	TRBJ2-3	CASSDPGLAAGDTQYF
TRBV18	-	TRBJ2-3	CASSPRTGGLDTQYF
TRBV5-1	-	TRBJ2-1	CASSFGLAGDNEQFF
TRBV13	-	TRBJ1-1	CASSLGGGSPNTEAFF
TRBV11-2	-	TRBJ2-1	CASSFVLGNEQFF
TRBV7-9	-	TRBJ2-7	CASSPRAADYEQYF
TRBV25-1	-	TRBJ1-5	CASSGQGFWNQPQHF
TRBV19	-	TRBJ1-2	CASSIGSVNYGYTF
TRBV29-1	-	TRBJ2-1	CSVEIGTAYNEQFF
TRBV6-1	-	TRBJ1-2	CASSEAGQGAGYTF
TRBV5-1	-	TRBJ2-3	CASSLSNIAGGSTDTQYF
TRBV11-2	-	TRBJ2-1	CASRPTSGGAYAEQFF
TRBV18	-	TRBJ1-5	CASSPRRGNSNQPQHF
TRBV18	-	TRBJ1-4	CASSPGLGKEKLFF
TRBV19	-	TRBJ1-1	CASSIDLAGNTEAFF
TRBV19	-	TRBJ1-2	CASRTGDGYTF
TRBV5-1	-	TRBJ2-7	CASSPAAGTLYEQHF
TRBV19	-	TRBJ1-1	CASRAPGSPGTEAFF
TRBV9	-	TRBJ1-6	CASSVADRPRNSPLHF
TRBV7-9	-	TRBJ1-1	CASSPRGLDRANTEAFF